In this sample, the clone carrying this T cell receptor (beta chain) turned up once. The source of the sample is a study of OX40 agonist ivuxolimab in advanced cancers. Data came from immunoSEQ multiplex PCR; TCRdb stores just in-frame clones and leaves some out. The sample shows about 88,000 clones, about 85% of them seen only once. Trimming left V 7 bases short and J 4 bases short, with 10 bases between. Germline CDR1 SNHLY, CDR2 FYNNEI. The CDR3 covers 13 residues. The chain is built from TRBV2 and TRBJ1-4; D gene ambiguous. This sequence originates from an adult with an advanced solid tumor such as melanoma, head and neck, liver or kidney cancer. This material consisted of CD4+ or CD8+ T cells sorted from blood, taken in a trial of the OX40 agonist ivuxolimab. The CDR3 loop reads CASTRQINEKLFF. The DNA of the CDR3 is TGTGCCAGCACCCGTCAGATTAATGAAAAACTGTTTTTT.